Following are 30 T cell receptor beta chains from one sample sequenced in a study of beta chain features in type 1 diabetes. Study outcomes and limitations: For Type 1 diabetes patients, all four CD4+ subsets carried TCRB CDR3s that were moderately but significantly shorter.

Which antigens these TCRs recognize remains unknown. Expressed TCRB transcripts were sequenced because the isolated RNA had all been reverse transcribed beforehand. Assay: immunoSEQ multiplex PCR; the TCRdb copy retains only in-frame clones and omits some. The sample consists of around 710,000 clones, over 10% of them appearing once. Sequencing used naive CD4+ T cells from blood. The receptor source for this set is a man aged 25 to 45 with type 1 diabetes.

This clone appeared a few times. This chain connects TRBV10-3 to TRBJ1-1, with unresolved D. The germline V gene has CDR1 ENHRY and CDR2 SYGVKD. The CDR3 loop spans 14 amino acids. V gave up 5 bases and J gave up 1 base, with 11 bases separating them. The CDR3 protein is CAISPSPGNTEAFF. CDR3 coding DNA: TGTGCCATCAGTCCCTCCCCCGGGAACACTGAAGCTTTCTTT.

This clone was counted a few times. The same CDR3 can be traced to other DNA sequences in this sample. The chain's CDR3 is CASSEISSGGQETQYF. Written as DNA, the CDR3 is TGTGCCAGCAGCGAGATATCCAGCGGGGGCCAAGAGACCCAGTACTTC. The rearrangement links TRBV9 to TRBJ2-5; 8 bases align to TRBD2. Germline CDR1 SGDLS, CDR2 YYNGEE. V trimming: 3 bases; J trimming: 1 base; junction bases outside the gene matches: 8. The CDR3 runs to 16 residues.

In nucleotides, the CDR3 is TGTGCCAGCAGCTTAAGGGACAGGCACAATCAGCCCCAGCATTTT. Amino acid sequence: CASSLRDRHNQPQHF. V usage is TRBV5-8 and J usage is TRBJ1-5; 8 positions agree with TRBD1. The CDR3 has 15 residues. CDR1 and CDR2 (germline): SGHTS, YDEGEE. V was clipped by 2 bases and J by 3 bases; unmatched bases: 4. The variable domain in full, with the rest retrieved from reference TRBV5-8 and TRBJ1-5, is EAGVTQSPTHLIKTRGQQATLRCSPISGHTSVYWYQQALGLGLQFLLWYDEGEERNRGNFPPRFSGRQFPNYSSELNVNALELEDSALYLCASSLRDRHNQPQHFGDGTRLSIL.

The rearrangement joins TRBV29-1 to TRBJ1-3; possible D gene TRBD1, 5 bases. Looked up from germline, CDR1 is SQVTM and CDR2 is ANQGSEA. The CDR3 has 15 amino acids. V dropped 1 base and J dropped 0 bases, with 10 bases sitting between them. CDR3 sequence reads: CSVEVRGFSGNTIYF. The CDR3 bases are TGCAGCGTTGAAGTACGGGGCTTCTCTGGAAACACCATATATTTT.

This clone was seen a handful of times. The CDR3: CASSPGNNNEQFF. CDR3 DNA: TGTGCCAGCTCACCAGGAAATAACAATGAGCAGTTCTTC. The rearrangement uses TRBV18 and TRBJ2-1; no definite D call. The V and J ends lost 2 bases and 5 bases respectively, with 7 bases between them. The germline CDR1 and CDR2 sequences are KGHSH and LQKENI. The length of the CDR3 is 13 residues.

This clone was seen only a few times. The chain couples TRBV2 to TRBJ1-6, with 7 positions matching TRBD1. The CDR3 length is 14 residues. Per the germline V gene, CDR1 is SNHLY and CDR2 is FYNNEI. V was clipped by 8 bases and J by 9 bases; unmatched bases: 10. The CDR3 nucleotides are TGTGCCAGCGCCGGAACAGGGGTCACTTCACCCCTCCACTTT. Amino acids: CASAGTGVTSPLHF.

The chain couples TRBV27 to TRBJ2-5, with D possibly being TRBD1 or TRBD2 (5 bases each). The CDR3 is made up of 14 amino acids. Trimming removed 3 bases from V and 5 bases from J, with 13 bases in between. Germline values: CDR1 MNHEY, CDR2 SMNVEV (reference sequence). The CDR3 sequence: CASSFLGERETQYF. CDR3 nucleotides: TGTGCCAGCAGTTTTTTGGGGGAGCGGGAGACCCAGTACTTC.

This clone was counted only a few times. Other DNA sequences of this sample code for an identical CDR3. The genes are TRBV18 and TRBJ2-3, with unresolved D. The CDR3 extends over 11 amino acids. Per germline, CDR1 KGHSH and CDR2 LQKENI. Trimming stripped 3 bases from V and 4 bases from J, with 2 bases between. DNA of the CDR3: TGTGCCAGCTCACCGTCAGATACGCAGTATTTT. Protein sequence: CASSPSDTQYF.

The rearrangement links TRBV2 to TRBJ1-1; D gene uncertain. The V gene lost 11 bases and the J gene lost 1 base, with 8 bases spanning the gap. This CDR3 is 11 amino acids long. Germline loops: CDR1 SNHLY, CDR2 FYNNEI. The CDR3 region is CAEAANTEAFF. CDR3 DNA: TGTGCCGAAGCGGCGAACACTGAAGCTTTCTTT.

As regards this clone: In the same sample, other DNA sequences code for this CDR3. This sequence joins TRBV19 and TRBJ2-7; 7 positions agree with TRBD1. The length of the CDR3 is 14 residues. Germline-derived CDR1 and CDR2 are LNHDA and SQIVND (reference sequence). The junction had 5 bases not matched to a gene; V was cut back by 5 bases and J by 1 base. The CDR3 loop is CASSSGTASYEQYF. Here the CDR3 DNA reads TGTGCCAGTAGTTCCGGGACAGCATCCTACGAGCAGTACTTC.

The chain carries TRBV19 and TRBJ2-3, with D perhaps TRBD2 (6 bases). The CDR3 length is 12 residues. Germline V gives CDR1 LNHDA, CDR2 SQIVND (reference sequence). V lost 6 bases and J lost 8, with 12 bases in between. Here the CDR3 DNA reads TGTGCCAGTAGAGGTTGGAGGGGTACGCAGTATTTT. Translation: CASRGWRGTQYF.

The chain has TRBV28 and TRBJ1-2, with D perhaps matching TRBD1 (6 bases). The CDR3 extends over 14 amino acids. CDR1 is MDHEN and CDR2 is SYDVKM in the germline V gene. The V gene lost 9 bases and the J gene lost 2 bases, with 16 bases spanning the gap. The CDR3 loop is CASTPRGRNYGYTF. CDR3 in DNA: TGTGCCAGTACACCCAGGGGAAGGAACTATGGCTACACCTTC.

In its sample, this clone was seen a few times. The J gene is TRBJ1-5, the V gene TRBV27; 10 bases are shared with TRBD1. This CDR3 has 14 amino acids. Looked up from germline, CDR1 is MNHEY and CDR2 is SMNVEV (reference sequence). J gave up 3 bases and V 8 bases, and 4 bases lay outside the gene matches. In nucleotides, the CDR3 is TGTGCCAGCGGGACAGGGGTGTTCAATCAGCCCCAGCATTTT. Amino acids: CASGTGVFNQPQHF.

A few counts support this clone. The genes are TRBV29-1 and TRBJ2-1; a possible D gene is TRBD2 (6 bases). Germline values: CDR1 SQVTM, CDR2 ANQGSEA. The CDR3 loop spans 13 amino acids. Trimming took 3 bases from V and 7 from J, leaving 13 bases between them. CDR3 in DNA: TGCAGCGTTGATGGGGGGTACCGTAATGAGCAGTTCTTC. This translates into CSVDGGYRNEQFF.

The chain carries TRBV14 and TRBJ1-2; a possible D gene is TRBD1 (5 bases). This CDR3 contains 15 residues. Looked up from germline, CDR1 is SGHDN and CDR2 is FVKESK. Trimming pared 0 bases from V and 8 bases from J, leaving 16 bases between. The CDR3 protein is CASSQDTRVIRGYTF. CDR3 in DNA: TGTGCCAGCAGCCAAGATACCAGGGTTATACGGGGCTACACCTTC.

The chain uses TRBV11-2 and TRBJ2-7; 13 bases line up with TRBD2. This CDR3 comprises 19 residues. Trimming removed 5 bases from V and 4 bases from J; junction bases left unmatched: 17. Per the germline V gene, CDR1 is SGHAT and CDR2 is FQNNGV. This CDR3 reads CASSPWTSGGTVKLYEQYF. The DNA of the CDR3 is TGTGCCAGCAGCCCTTGGACTAGCGGGGGAACCGTTAAACTTTACGAGCAGTACTTC.

The chain has TRBV9 and TRBJ1-1; D not certain. V dropped 3 bases and J dropped 4 bases, with 13 bases sitting between them. Germline V gene sequence: CDR1 SGDLS, CDR2 YYNGEE. This CDR3 region has 14 residues. CDR3 amino acids: CASSARRVGTEAFF. CDR3 DNA sequence: TGTGCCAGCAGCGCAAGGAGGGTTGGCACTGAAGCTTTCTTT.

This rearrangement joins TRBV6-5 to TRBJ1-2; 7 bases are shared with TRBD1. The length of the CDR3 is 13 residues. Germline-derived CDR1 and CDR2 are MNHEY and SVGAGI. The ends lost 4 bases at V and 5 bases at J; junction bases unmatched: 4. The CDR3 region is CASSSTGAYGYTF. CDR3 in DNA: TGTGCCAGCAGTTCTACAGGGGCATATGGCTACACCTTC.

This clone was seen a handful of times. V gene TRBV2 combines with J gene TRBJ1-1; D call uncertain. V lost 4 bases to trimming and J lost 5 bases, with 11 bases between them. Germline-derived CDR1 and CDR2 are SNHLY and FYNNEI. CDR3 length: 13 amino acids. The DNA of the CDR3 is TGTGCCAGCAGTGTAGGAGGGAATACTGAAGCTTTCTTT. Protein product: CASSVGGNTEAFF. Using reference TRBV2 and TRBJ1-1 for the parts outside the CDR3, the full variable domain is EPEVTQTPSHQVTQMGQEVILRCVPISNHLYFYWYRQILGQKVEFLVSFYNNEISEKSEIFDDQFSVERPDGSNFTLKIRSTKLEDSAMYFCASSVGGNTEAFFGQGTRLTVV.

The V call is TRBV15, the J call TRBJ1-1; TRBD1 is a possible D gene (5 bases). V was pared by 0 bases and J by 0 bases, with 8 bases between. This CDR3 contains 15 residues. Germline V gives CDR1 LNHNV, CDR2 YYDKDF (reference sequence). In DNA form, the CDR3 reads TGTGCCACCAGCAGAGAAGGAGGGGTGAACACTGAAGCTTTCTTT. Its protein is CATSREGGVNTEAFF.

J is TRBJ2-5 and V is TRBV9, with TRBD1 matching over 12 bases. Germline V lookup: CDR1 SGDLS, CDR2 YYNGEE. The CDR3 totals 15 residues. V lost 4 bases, J lost 3 bases, and 4 bases stayed unmatched. The DNA for the CDR3 is TGTGCCAGCAGCCTAGGGACAGGGGGCGAAGAGACCCAGTACTTC. It yields the protein CASSLGTGGEETQYF. The complete variable domain, with remaining parts taken from reference TRBV9 and TRBJ2-5, reads DSGVTQTPKHLITATGQRVTLRCSPRSGDLSVYWYQQSLDQGLQFLIQYYNGEERAKGNILERFSAQQFPDLHSELNLSSLELGDSALYFCASSLGTGGEETQYFGPGTRLLVL.

This clone has a handful of counts. The rearrangement joins TRBV13 to TRBJ2-3; 9 bases map to TRBD1. Germline CDR1 reads PRHDT; CDR2 reads FYEKMQ (reference sequence). The CDR3 has 15 amino acids. The V and J ends lost 7 bases and 0 bases, in that order; junction bases with no gene match: 5. CDR3 sequence (DNA): TGTGCCAGCACCATGACAGGGGGTAGCACAGATACGCAGTATTTT. This translates into CASTMTGGSTDTQYF. The whole variable domain, remainder taken from reference TRBV13 and TRBJ2-3, is AAGVIQSPRHLIKEKRETATLKCYPIPRHDTVYWYQQGPGQDPQFLISFYEKMQSDKGSIPDRFSAQQFSDYHSELNMSSLELGDSALYFCASTMTGGSTDTQYFGPGTRLTVL.

The table lists this clone with a few counts. The V call is TRBV7-2, the J call TRBJ1-2; D ambiguous. Germline V gene sequence: CDR1 SGHTA, CDR2 FQGNSA. V lost 4 bases and J lost 6, with 15 bases in between. CDR3 size: 14 residues. CDR3 sequence reads: CASSSVGPIDGYTF. CDR3 bases: TGTGCCAGCAGCTCTGTCGGGCCAATCGATGGCTACACCTTC. The variable domain in full, with the rest retrieved from reference TRBV7-2 and TRBJ1-2, is GAGVSQSPSNKVTEKGKDVELRCDPISGHTALYWYRQSLGQGLEFLIYFQGNSAPDKSGLPSDRFSAERTGGSVSTLTIQRTQQEDSAVYLCASSSVGPIDGYTFGSGTRLTVV.

The V gene is TRBV5-1, the J gene TRBJ2-3, with TRBD1 matching over 11 bases. Germline V gene sequence: CDR1 SGHRS, CDR2 YFSETQ. The V segment lost 5 bases and the J segment 4 bases; nucleotides outside the gene matches: 6. The CDR3 runs 15 residues. CDR3 DNA: TGCGCCAGCAGTTCAGGACAGGGGGCAGCAGATACGCAGTATTTT. Protein: CASSSGQGAADTQYF.

In this sample, this clone turned up a few times. The chain employs TRBV19 and TRBJ1-1; D is ambiguous. The germline V and J ends were trimmed by 0 bases and 1 base, with 18 bases remaining between them. Germline V CDR1 and CDR2: LNHDA, SQIVND (reference sequence). The CDR3 runs 18 residues. DNA for the CDR3: TGTGCCAGTAGTATAGACTCATCCGCAGATACCCCGAACACTGAAGCTTTCTTT. Translating gives CASSIDSSADTPNTEAFF.

This clone was counted a few times. The V call is TRBV19, the J call TRBJ1-5; the D is unclear. The germline V gene has CDR1 LNHDA and CDR2 SQIVND (reference sequence). Trimming pared 5 bases from V and 6 bases from J, leaving 17 bases between. The CDR3 is 15 residues long. The CDR3 loop is CASSGPQRESQPQHF. The DNA for the CDR3 is TGTGCCAGTAGTGGCCCTCAGAGGGAGAGTCAGCCCCAGCATTTT.

This clone showed up just a few times. The chain employs TRBV30 and TRBJ1-2; no reliable D call. V gave up 0 bases and J gave up 4 bases, with 9 bases separating them. The length of the CDR3 is 13 residues. Germline CDR1 GTSNPN, CDR2 SVGIG (reference sequence). CDR3 loop: CAWSVRGSYGYTF. CDR3 bases: TGTGCCTGGAGTGTAAGAGGGTCCTATGGCTACACCTTC.

As DNA, the CDR3 is TGTGCCAGCAGCTTAGTAGGGGGCCATAACTATGGCTACACCTTC. It is translated as CASSLVGGHNYGYTF. The chain recombines TRBV7-8 with TRBJ1-2; 7 positions agree with TRBD1. The CDR3 has 15 amino acids. The germline V gene has CDR1 SGHVS and CDR2 FQNEAQ. V lost 1 base to trimming and J lost 1 base; unmatched junction nucleotides: 3.

The rearrangement links TRBV11-2 to TRBJ2-2; D unclear. CDR1 is SGHAT, CDR2 FQNNGV, per germline. Trimming pared 4 bases from V and 7 bases from J, leaving 13 bases between. The length of the CDR3 is 14 residues. DNA of the CDR3: TGTGCCAGCAGCTCGGACCCTTCCGGCGGGGAGCTGTTTTTT. This encodes CASSSDPSGGELFF.

This clone came up a few times. The V call is TRBV28, the J call TRBJ2-2, with D perhaps TRBD2 (5 bases). The germline V gene has CDR1 MDHEN and CDR2 SYDVKM. This CDR3 spans 12 amino acids. The V end lost 7 bases, the J end lost 5 bases, and 8 bases lay between the germline ends. The CDR3 coding sequence is TGTGCCAGCACCCCGGGGACCGGGGAGCTGTTTTTT. Amino acid sequence: CASTPGTGELFF.